This passage covers 24 T cell receptor beta chains from one sample sequenced in a study of radiotherapy plus CTLA-4 blockade in lung cancer. Repertoires were generated with immunoSEQ multiplex PCR, while TCRdb's copy carries only in-frame clones and drops some. In the table there are roughly 90,000 clones, just over 85% of which are singletons. Sequenced material: peripheral blood, taken from a patient treated with radiotherapy plus ipilimumab. These receptors came from a human donor with non-small cell lung cancer that progressed on radiotherapy plus ipilimumab.

This clone was seen a single time. V and J are TRBV6-1 and TRBJ2-3; D gene ambiguous. Germline V gives CDR1 MNHNS, CDR2 SASEGT. Trimming took off 9 bases at V and 6 bases at J, with 16 bases between the two ends. CDR3 length equals 13 residues. The CDR3: CASRDSASDTQYF. The CDR3 DNA follows: TGTGCCAGTAGAGACTCTGCATCTGATACGCAGTATTTT.

The chain couples TRBV11-3 to TRBJ2-1; D remains ambiguous. Germline V CDR1 and CDR2: SGHNT, YENEEA. The CDR3 runs to 13 residues. V was pared by 4 bases and J by 6 bases, with 10 bases between. The DNA of the CDR3 is TGTGCCAGCAGCTCGACCCAGAGCAATGAGCAGTTCTTC. Protein product: CASSSTQSNEQFF.

The table lists this clone with a count of one. The chain employs TRBV7-2 and TRBJ1-5, with D tentatively TRBD1 (6 bases). This CDR3 contains 14 residues. The germline gives CDR1 SGHTA, CDR2 FQGNSA. Trimming took off 2 bases at V and 2 bases at J, with 7 bases between the two ends. The CDR3 sequence: CASSLRTGNQPQHF. The CDR3 coding sequence is TGTGCCAGCAGCTTAAGGACAGGCAATCAGCCCCAGCATTTT.

J is TRBJ2-1 and V is TRBV2; D is undetermined. Trimming took 5 bases from V and 3 from J, leaving 8 bases between them. The germline V gene has CDR1 SNHLY and CDR2 FYNNEI. The CDR3 covers 13 residues. CDR3 sequence: CASSFDNYNEQFF. The CDR3 coding sequence is TGTGCCAGCAGTTTTGACAACTACAATGAGCAGTTCTTC.

The chain recombines TRBV5-1 with TRBJ1-1; D is unclear. In germline, CDR1 is SGHRS, CDR2 YFSETQ. There are 18 residues in the CDR3. V shed 0 bases and J shed 1 base, with 19 bases lying between them. The CDR3 DNA follows: TGCGCCAGCAGCTTGGGGGCTCAGTTTTCCTCTGGGAACACTGAAGCTTTCTTT. Translating it yields CASSLGAQFSSGNTEAFF.

The V call is TRBV7-6, the J call TRBJ2-1; 7 nucleotides align to TRBD1. Looked up from germline, CDR1 is SGHVS and CDR2 is FNYEAQ. The J segment lost 9 bases and the V segment lost 1 base, leaving 3 bases of the junction unmatched. The CDR3 covers 13 residues. The CDR3 DNA is TGTGCCAGCAGCTTAGTACCAGGGGGTGAGCAGTTCTTC. Encoded protein: CASSLVPGGEQFF.

The chain couples TRBV4-2 to TRBJ1-3; a possible D gene is TRBD1 (5 bases). The CDR3 covers 15 residues. Looked up from germline, CDR1 is LGHNA and CDR2 is YNFKEQ. V was clipped by 4 bases and J by 0 bases, with 10 bases between them. The CDR3 sequence is CASSLDRDSGNTIYF. CDR3 coding DNA: TGTGCCAGCAGCCTTGACAGAGACTCTGGAAACACCATATATTTT.

This chain links TRBV11-2 with TRBJ2-7; 8 nucleotides agree with TRBD2. The V gene's germline CDR1 is SGHAT and CDR2 FQNNGV. The CDR3 spans 16 residues. The J segment lost 7 bases and the V segment lost 3 bases, leaving 14 bases of the junction unmatched. Here the CDR3 DNA reads TGTGCCAGCAGCTTCGATCCGAGCGGGAGCGTGTTTGAGCAGTACTTC. This translates into CASSFDPSGSVFEQYF.

The rearrangement joins TRBV5-1 to TRBJ2-7; possible D gene TRBD2, 5 bases. Germline assignment: CDR1 SGHRS and CDR2 YFSETQ. V lost 0 bases and J lost 9, with 16 bases in between. The CDR3 is 14 amino acids. Here the CDR3 DNA reads TGCGCCAGCAGCTTGGCTCTGACCCAAGGAGGGCAGTACTTC. It specifies CASSLALTQGGQYF.

V usage is TRBV7-8 and J usage is TRBJ1-1; 8 nucleotides line up with TRBD1. Germline CDR1 and CDR2: SGHVS and FQNEAQ. With V trimmed by 5 bases and J by 1 base, 12 bases remained unmatched. The CDR3 consists of 17 residues. In DNA form, the CDR3 reads TGTGCCAGCAGCCTTGGGCAGGGGGCGGGAGAGAACACTGAAGCTTTCTTT. Protein product: CASSLGQGAGENTEAFF.

The chain uses TRBV2 and TRBJ2-7; D call uncertain. This CDR3 spans 11 amino acids. The V gene lost 5 bases and the J gene lost 4 bases, with 6 bases spanning the gap. Germline V gene lookup returns CDR1 SNHLY and CDR2 FYNNEI. This CDR3 reads CASSIRYEQYF. The CDR3 region has the DNA TGTGCCAGCAGTATTAGATACGAGCAGTACTTC.

The J gene is TRBJ2-3, the V gene TRBV5-1; TRBD1 agrees at 8 bases. Trimming took 4 bases from V and 1 from J; bases not matched to a gene: 14. Germline V gene data show CDR1 as SGHRS and CDR2 as YFSETQ. The CDR3 has 18 residues. The CDR3: CASSVFGQGSRGTDTQYF. CDR3 in DNA: TGCGCCAGCAGCGTATTCGGACAGGGATCTCGAGGCACAGATACGCAGTATTTT.

This chain joins TRBV10-3 and TRBJ2-1; 11 bases line up with TRBD2. From germline, CDR1 is ENHRY and CDR2 SYGVKD. This CDR3 spans 16 amino acids. V lost 6 bases to trimming and J lost 8 bases; unmatched junction nucleotides: 12. CDR3 nucleotide sequence: TGTGCCATCAGCTTCATAACTAGCGGGAGTAAGTATGAGCAGTTCTTC. This codes for CAISFITSGSKYEQFF.

V is TRBV5-4 and J is TRBJ2-7; TRBD1 matches at 8 bases. CDR3 length: 15 amino acids. V gave up 4 bases and J gave up 3 bases; unmatched junction bases: 9. The germline V gene encodes CDR1 SGHNT and CDR2 YYREEE (reference sequence). The CDR3 coding sequence is TGTGCCAGCAGCCGATCGGACAGGGATTACTACGAGCAGTACTTC. Amino acids: CASSRSDRDYYEQYF.

The J gene is TRBJ1-5, the V gene TRBV6-1, with a weak D call TRBD1 (5 bases). Between the trimmed V and J ends, which lost 5 bases and 10 bases, there was a span of 15 bases. The CDR3 sequence is 13 residues long. The germline V gene encodes CDR1 MNHNS and CDR2 SASEGT. The CDR3 sequence: CASSSRRGDPQHF. As DNA, the CDR3 is TGTGCCAGCAGTAGTCGCCGAGGGGACCCCCAGCATTTT.

This clone occurred once. The V and J genes are TRBV7-8 and TRBJ2-7, with a possible D match to TRBD2 (5 bases). The length of the CDR3 is 13 residues. Trimming pared 5 bases from V and 2 bases from J, leaving 10 bases between. From germline, CDR1 is SGHVS and CDR2 FQNEAQ. CDR3: CASSVGETYEQYF. For the CDR3, the DNA is TGTGCCAGCAGCGTCGGGGAAACCTACGAGCAGTACTTC.

The rearrangement uses TRBV7-9 and TRBJ2-1; D ambiguous. This CDR3 spans 14 amino acids. Germline V gene data show CDR1 as SEHNR and CDR2 as FQNEAQ (reference sequence). The V gene lost 5 bases and the J gene lost 5 bases, with 13 bases spanning the gap. The CDR3 sequence: CASSRRAENNEQFF. The CDR3 nucleotides are TGTGCCAGCAGCCGGAGAGCCGAGAACAATGAGCAGTTCTTC.

This chain joins TRBV19 and TRBJ2-7; 9 nucleotides line up with TRBD1. The CDR3 covers 13 residues. Germline V gives CDR1 LNHDA, CDR2 SQIVND (reference sequence). The ends lost 5 bases at V and 3 bases at J; junction bases unmatched: 2. The CDR3 DNA sequence: TGTGCCAGTAGTGAGGACAGGGGCTACGAGCAGTACTTC. It encodes CASSEDRGYEQYF.

In the case of this clone: The sample holds other DNA sequences that translate to the same CDR3. The chain combines TRBV6-1 with TRBJ2-3, with TRBD2 identical over 9 bases. V trimming: 6 bases; J trimming: 3 bases; junction bases outside the gene matches: 1. The length of the CDR3 is 13 residues. Germline-derived CDR1 and CDR2 are MNHNS and SASEGT. This chain's CDR3 is CASRAGGTDTQYF. The CDR3 DNA follows: TGTGCCAGCAGAGCGGGAGGTACAGATACGCAGTATTTT.

The CDR3 protein is CASSLGLREGQETQYF. In nucleotides, the CDR3 is TGTGCCAGCAGCTTAGGGTTGCGGGAGGGCCAAGAGACCCAGTACTTC. The J gene is TRBJ2-5, the V gene TRBV7-2, with TRBD2 matching over 9 bases. Germline values: CDR1 SGHTA, CDR2 FQGNSA. There are 16 residues in the CDR3. The trim removed 1 base at V and 1 base at J, leaving 4 bases unmatched. Based on the CDR3 plus reference TRBV7-2 and TRBJ2-5, the full variable domain is GAGVSQSPSNKVTEKGKDVELRCDPISGHTALYWYRQSLGQGLEFLIYFQGNSAPDKSGLPSDRFSAERTGGSVSTLTIQRTQQEDSAVYLCASSLGLREGQETQYFGPGTRLLVL.

V is TRBV6-1 and J is TRBJ1-1, with D unresolved. The CDR3 length is 16 residues. Between the trimmed V and J ends, which lost 2 bases and 1 base, there was a span of 14 bases. The germline V gene encodes CDR1 MNHNS and CDR2 SASEGT. CDR3 residues: CASSEFDSRGNTEAFF. CDR3 in DNA: TGTGCCAGCAGTGAATTCGACTCGAGAGGGAACACTGAAGCTTTCTTT.

The chain has TRBV7-3 and TRBJ2-1, with 8 positions matching TRBD1. Germline V lookup: CDR1 SGHTA, CDR2 FQGTGA. The CDR3 loop spans 13 amino acids. V trimming: 5 bases; J trimming: 8 bases; junction bases outside the gene matches: 5. The CDR3: CASSRTGPDEQFF. The CDR3 nucleotides read TGTGCCAGCAGCCGGACAGGGCCCGATGAGCAGTTCTTC.

The sample holds a few counts of this clone. The J gene is TRBJ2-1, the V gene TRBV28, with D perhaps TRBD1 or TRBD2 (5 bases each). V was cut by 10 bases and J by 6 bases, with 16 bases left in between. CDR1 is MDHEN, CDR2 SYDVKM, per germline. This CDR3 spans 13 amino acids. The CDR3 DNA follows: TGTGCCACGAGAGGGGTCCCCTCCAATGAGCAGTTCTTC. The encoded protein is CATRGVPSNEQFF.

The V call is TRBV5-4, the J call TRBJ2-3, with 7 bases lining up with TRBD1. With V trimmed by 3 bases and J by 3 bases, 7 bases remained unmatched. The CDR3 spans 15 residues. Germline assignment: CDR1 SGHNT and CDR2 YYREEE (reference sequence). The CDR3 nucleotides are TGTGCCAGCAGCTCGCCGGGACAGACAACAGATACGCAGTATTTT. Its translation is CASSSPGQTTDTQYF.